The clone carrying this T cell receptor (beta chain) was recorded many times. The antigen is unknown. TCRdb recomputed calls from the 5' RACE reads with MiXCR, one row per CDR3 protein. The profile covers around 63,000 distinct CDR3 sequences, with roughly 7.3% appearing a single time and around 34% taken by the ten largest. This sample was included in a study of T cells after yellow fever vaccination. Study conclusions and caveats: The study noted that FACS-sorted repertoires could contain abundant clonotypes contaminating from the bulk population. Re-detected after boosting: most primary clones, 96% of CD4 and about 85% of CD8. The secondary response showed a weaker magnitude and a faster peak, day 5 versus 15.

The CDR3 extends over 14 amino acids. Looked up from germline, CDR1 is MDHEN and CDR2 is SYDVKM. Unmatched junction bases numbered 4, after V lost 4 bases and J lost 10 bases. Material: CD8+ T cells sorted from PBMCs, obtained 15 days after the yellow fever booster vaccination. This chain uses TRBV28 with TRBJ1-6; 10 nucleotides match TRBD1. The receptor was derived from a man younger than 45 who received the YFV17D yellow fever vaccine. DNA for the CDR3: TGTGCCAGCAGTTCCGGGACAGGGGACTCACCCCTCCACTTT. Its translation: CASSSGTGDSPLHF. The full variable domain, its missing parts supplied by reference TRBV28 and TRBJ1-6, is DVKVTQSSRYLVKRTGEKVFLECVQDMDHENMFWYRQDPGLGLRLIYFSYDVKMKEKGDIPEGYSVSREKKERFSLILESASTNQTSMYLCASSSGTGDSPLHFGNGTRLTVT.